Here is one T cell receptor (beta chain) with its context. As yet, its antigen is unknown. The data were taken from a study of Siglec-9 on CD8 T cells in melanoma. The study's findings and limits: An effector memory CD8+ subset marked by Siglec-9 reportedly appeared to gather in melanoma.

The CDR3 loop spans 15 amino acids. Germline V lookup: CDR1 MNHNS, CDR2 SASEGT. Between the trimmed V and J ends, which lost 2 bases and 8 bases, there was a span of 16 bases. Sequencing used immunoSEQ multiplex PCR; TCRdb keeps in-frame clones, though not all of them. The sample contains about 560 clones, about 60% of which appear only once. The sequence came from a human donor in good health. The rearrangement joins TRBV6-1 to TRBJ2-1; D is perhaps TRBD1 (5 bases). Sequencing was performed on Siglec-9+ CD8+ T cells sorted from blood. CDR3 coding DNA: TGTGCCAGCAGTGAACTGGGGCAGGGCGGCGATGAGCAGTTCTTC. This codes for CASSELGQGGDEQFF.